What follows are 3 T cell receptor beta chains derived from one specimen sequenced in a study of cytomegalovirus exposure and HLA in healthy donors (dated by TCRdb to about 2017). Library generation was performed with the immunoSEQ multiplex PCR assay. Here the immuneACCESS table is served through TCRdb, limited to in-frame sequences with V and J called. Missing clones are a known gap in these copies; in checked studies unresolved V genes cover under half, and the rest lacks a known reason. The sample table holds about 110,000 clones, of which approximately 88% were seen once. Approximately 1.5% of the sample is held by the ten biggest clonotypes. Source material: PBMCs. All receptors derive from a woman in her thirties in good health and CMV-seropositive.

The gene calls are TRBV2 and TRBJ2-7; D gene ambiguous. This CDR3 spans 14 amino acids. V was cut by 2 bases and J by 3 bases, with 11 bases left in between. Per the germline V gene, CDR1 is SNHLY and CDR2 is FYNNEI. The CDR3 is CASSEWSSYYEQYF. The CDR3 DNA reads TGTGCCAGCAGTGAATGGAGCTCGTACTACGAGCAGTACTTC.

The gene calls are TRBV6-1 and TRBJ2-7; D might be TRBD1 (5 bases). The CDR3 extends over 14 amino acids. Germline assignment: CDR1 MNHNS and CDR2 SASEGT. Trimming shortened V by 7 bases and J by 6 bases, and 19 bases separated the two germline ends. This chain's CDR3 is CASTPTAALTEQYF. In DNA, the CDR3 is TGTGCCAGCACTCCGACAGCCGCCTTAACCGAGCAGTACTTC.

The chain uses TRBV27 and TRBJ2-7; D perhaps matches TRBD2 (6 bases). The CDR3 has 14 residues. The germline V and J ends were trimmed by 2 bases and 4 bases, with 12 bases remaining between them. Germline V gene lookup returns CDR1 MNHEY and CDR2 SMNVEV (reference sequence). CDR3 nucleotide sequence: TGTGCCAGCAGTTTAGGGACTCGAATGTACGAGCAGTACTTC. It specifies CASSLGTRMYEQYF.